These 7 T cell receptor beta chains were sequenced from one sample in a study of T cell repertoires in cytomegalovirus infection. TCRdb passed the reads through MiXCR, listing each CDR3 protein once. The sample has a few hundred thousand distinct CDR3 sequences, 15% to 20% seen once. Sequenced sample: PBMCs. Every receptor here comes from a human donor in good health (CMV status not recorded). Some clones in this sample may be carry-over from other donors' samples.

The rearrangement uses TRBV20-1 and TRBJ2-7; 8 positions match TRBD2. V lost 0 bases, J lost 1 base, and 11 bases stayed unmatched. Germline CDR1 DFQATT, CDR2 SNEGSKA (reference sequence). The CDR3 contains 17 residues. CDR3 in amino acids: CSARDDGGGMASYEQYF. The CDR3 coding sequence is TGCAGTGCTAGAGATGACGGGGGGGGTATGGCGTCCTACGAGCAGTACTTC.

This clonotype was detected a few times. This chain connects TRBV10-3 to TRBJ2-1; D call uncertain. The V gene lost 6 bases and the J gene lost 6 bases, with 6 bases spanning the gap. The germline CDR1 and CDR2 sequences are ENHRY and SYGVKD. The CDR3 has 11 residues. This CDR3 is CAISASNEQFF. The CDR3 nucleotides are TGTGCCATCAGCGCGTCCAATGAGCAGTTCTTC.

This clonotype showed up many times. The chain is built from TRBV6-1 and TRBJ2-3; D is unresolved. CDR1 and CDR2 from the germline V gene are MNHNS and SASEGT. Trimming pared 1 base from V and 1 base from J, leaving 9 bases between. CDR3 length: 15 residues. In DNA, the CDR3 is TGTGCCAGCAGTGAAGACCCTCGGGGCACAGATACGCAGTATTTT. This encodes CASSEDPRGTDTQYF.

This chain joins TRBV5-6 and TRBJ2-3; 7 bases line up with TRBD2. Losses at the gene ends were 2 bases for V and 0 bases for J; bases not matched to a gene: 6. The germline V gene encodes CDR1 SGHDT and CDR2 YYEEEE. This CDR3 has 16 amino acids. CDR3 sequence (DNA): TGTGCCAGCAGCTTTAGTAGTAGCGGGAGCACAGATACGCAGTATTTT. The encoded protein is CASSFSSSGSTDTQYF.

This clonotype occurred many times. The chain employs TRBV7-2 and TRBJ2-3; D is undetermined. The germline CDR1 and CDR2 sequences are SGHTA and FQGNSA. CDR3 length: 15 residues. V gave up 2 bases and J gave up 0 bases, with 9 bases separating them. The CDR3 loop is CASSLHGASTDTQYF. The DNA for the CDR3 is TGTGCCAGCAGCTTACACGGAGCTAGCACAGATACGCAGTATTTT.

This clonotype was detected only a few times. CDR3 coding DNA: TGTGCCAGCAGCCCGGAGGGCACCGACTATGGCTACACCTTC. Encoded protein: CASSPEGTDYGYTF. V gene TRBV5-5 combines with J gene TRBJ1-2; D unclear. The CDR3 is 14 amino acids. The germline V and J ends were trimmed by 4 bases and 3 bases, with 13 bases remaining between them. In germline, CDR1 is SGHKS, CDR2 YYEKEE (reference sequence).

V is TRBV4-1 and J is TRBJ2-1; possibly TRBD2 for D (6 bases). There are 15 residues in the CDR3. CDR1 and CDR2 from the germline V gene are MGHRA and YSYEKL. The V gene lost 1 base and the J gene lost 5 bases, with 12 bases spanning the gap. This chain's CDR3 is CASSQVGRGDNEQFF. In DNA, the CDR3 is TGCGCCAGCAGCCAAGTCGGGCGGGGTGACAATGAGCAGTTCTTC.